The 9 T cell receptor beta chains reported below all come from one sample, sequenced in a study of radiotherapy plus CTLA-4 blockade in lung cancer listed by TCRdb under 2018. Receptor libraries were prepared by the immunoSEQ multiplex PCR assay. Imported from immuneACCESS, the table was reduced by TCRdb to in-frame sequences with V and J called. These copies leave out some clones; in studies compared against another copy, an unresolved V gene accounts for under half, and the cause of the remainder is not known. Here the sample has roughly 48,000 clones; 60% to 80% occur a single time. The top ten constitute around 8.3% of the sample. Sequenced material: peripheral blood, taken from a patient treated with radiotherapy plus ipilimumab. Receptor source: a human donor with non-small cell lung cancer who had stable disease on radiotherapy plus ipilimumab.

J is TRBJ1-1 and V is TRBV11-2; D possibly corresponds to TRBD1 (5 bases). V lost 0 bases and J 2 bases, leaving 10 bases between the germline ends. The germline V gene encodes CDR1 SGHAT and CDR2 FQNNGV. This CDR3 region has 15 residues. This CDR3 reads CASSLDGGINTEAFF. DNA of the CDR3: TGTGCCAGCAGCTTAGACGGGGGAATTAACACTGAAGCTTTCTTT.

The genes are TRBV27 and TRBJ2-3; D remains ambiguous. Trimming removed 5 bases from V and 0 bases from J, with 15 bases in between. The CDR3 is made up of 16 amino acids. Germline V gene data show CDR1 as MNHEY and CDR2 as SMNVEV (reference sequence). As DNA, the CDR3 is TGTGCCAGCAGTCATCCTATGACAAGGAGCACAGATACGCAGTATTTT. Protein product: CASSHPMTRSTDTQYF.

This clone has more than one count but fewer than ten. The chain is built from TRBV29-1 and TRBJ2-2; D not resolved. V lost 4 bases and J lost 0, with 12 bases in between. The germline gives CDR1 SQVTM, CDR2 ANQGSEA. This CDR3 comprises 15 residues. The chain's CDR3 is CSVVRLPANTGELFF. Written as DNA, the CDR3 is TGCAGCGTTGTACGCCTACCCGCGAACACCGGGGAGCTGTTTTTT.

The rearrangement links TRBV7-8 to TRBJ1-2; D is uncertain. Trimming pared 2 bases from V and 3 bases from J, leaving 10 bases between. The CDR3 covers 14 residues. CDR1 and CDR2 from the germline V gene are SGHVS and FQNEAQ. CDR3 sequence: CASSLLSWDYGYTF. The CDR3 nucleotides are TGTGCCAGCAGCTTATTGTCCTGGGACTATGGCTACACCTTC.

The chain couples TRBV28 to TRBJ1-4, with D maybe TRBD1 (6 bases). CDR3 size: 14 residues. The germline V and J ends were trimmed by 6 bases and 8 bases, with 16 bases remaining between them. Germline values: CDR1 MDHEN, CDR2 SYDVKM. CDR3 coding DNA: TGTGCCAGCAGCCTACAGGGACTCGGGGAAAAACTGTTTTTT. This translates into CASSLQGLGEKLFF.

The rearrangement joins TRBV7-9 to TRBJ2-7; possible D gene TRBD1, 7 bases. V gave up 2 bases and J gave up 1 base, with 9 bases separating them. This CDR3 has 14 amino acids. CDR1 and CDR2 (germline): SEHNR, FQNEAQ (reference sequence). The CDR3 loop is CASSLQGGSYEQYF. CDR3 DNA: TGTGCCAGCAGCTTACAGGGGGGATCCTACGAGCAGTACTTC.

The V call is TRBV19, the J call TRBJ1-2; D ambiguous. The CDR3 has 14 residues. Per the germline V gene, CDR1 is LNHDA and CDR2 is SQIVND (reference sequence). Trimming cost V 8 bases and J 3 bases, with 16 bases left between them. As DNA, the CDR3 is TGTGCCAGTTTTTCTGGCAGGAGGTACTATGGCTACACCTTC. Translating gives CASFSGRRYYGYTF.

The chain has TRBV7-9 and TRBJ2-7; D may be TRBD1 (6 bases). The germline V gene has CDR1 SEHNR and CDR2 FQNEAQ (reference sequence). Trimming removed 8 bases at V and 9 bases at J, with 20 bases between. The CDR3 loop spans 13 amino acids. CDR3 protein: CASGSRQDARQYV. DNA for the CDR3: TGTGCCAGCGGTTCTCGACAGGACGCTCGGCAGTACGTC.

As DNA, the CDR3 is TGCGCCAGCAGCTTGGGCAGCTTAAACACTGAAGCTTTCTTT. Translation: CASSLGSLNTEAFF. The chain couples TRBV5-1 to TRBJ1-1; D unresolved. Germline V gene data show CDR1 as SGHRS and CDR2 as YFSETQ. This CDR3 is built from 14 residues. Between the trimmed V and J ends, which lost 0 bases and 2 bases, there was a span of 8 bases.